Described below is a single T cell receptor beta chain sequence and its context. This clonotype is labeled large (0.1 to 1%). Its antigen is currently not known. The input lacks base qualities; no much larger clone sits a single base away. The sample comes from a study of vaccination and CD4 T cells after COVID-19 (dated by TCRdb to the early 2020s). Describing the broader study: The convalescent cohort included six males and four females, with two Hispanic individuals, seven Caucasians, two Asians and one multiracial person. At the TCR clonotype level, an earlier paper using these donors assessed memory CD4+ T cell crossreactivity between SARS-CoV-2 and common cold coronavirus spike proteins. Post-COVID blood samples were collected from convalescent patients a median of approximately 100 days after diagnosis, with a range of about 30 to 161 days. The time from the second vaccine dose to post-vaccine blood sampling had a median of roughly 72 days and ranged from about 12 to 250 days. In roughly eleven COVID-19 convalescent patients and a handful of infection-naive healthy vaccine recipients, the spike-specific CD4+ TCR repertoire before mRNA vaccination was compared with the repertoire after mRNA vaccination. Each participant got two doses of either the Pfizer-BioNTech BNT162b2 vaccine (n=8) or the Moderna mRNA-1273 vaccine (n=2). Control cultures used a CEFX viral epitope pool as positive control, an HIV-1 Nef peptide pool as negative control, or no peptide. For stimulating the cultures, overlapping spike peptide pools were used, derived from SARS-CoV-2 as well as from the common cold coronaviruses HCoV-NL63, HCoV-OC43 and HCoV-229E.

For CDR1 and CDR2, the germline V gene (reference sequence) lists SGHNT and YYREEE. Counted from cysteine to phenylalanine, this CDR3 has 15 amino acids. The CDR3 DNA has 45 bases and is translated from base 1. Relative to germline, V is missing 8 bases and J is missing 5 bases, with 9 bases of the junction outside any gene match. Overall study outcomes, separate from this receptor: Among convalescent patients, a median roughly 90% of the SARS-CoV-2-reactive clones seen after vaccination appeared only after vaccination, which suggests priming specific to the vaccine. The median number of SARS-CoV-2-reactive clonotypes rose from around 21 after infection to 30 to 45 after vaccination, but the change was not significant. The study included relatively few convalescent patients and did not analyze early timepoints after natural infection. Nearly all vaccine-specific clones in convalescent patients (304 of 307) were mono-reactive for SARS-CoV-2 spike rather than cross-reactive with common cold coronaviruses.

According to the study, the label for this sample's treatment or condition signals: approximately 9-day PBMC culture with coronavirus spike peptide pools or control peptides (ViraFEST assay). CD4+ T cells from unexposed donors were collected before the COVID-19 pandemic (2011-2018). The ViraFEST assay, used in the study, expanded antigen-specific T cells with peptide pools and then identified the expanded clonotypes through TCR sequencing. PBMCs were cultured at roughly 1.8 million per well in IMDM supplemented with 5% human AB serum and around 10 IU/ml IL-2, with approximately 10 ug/ml peptide pools added. On days 3 and 7, half of the culture medium was replaced with fresh IL-2-containing medium. After 10 to 11 days of culture, CD4+ T cells were isolated by negative selection with the EasySep CD4+ T cell isolation kit. Unexposed donor CD4+ T cells were tested for reactivity to SARS-CoV-2 S and N and four common cold coronavirus spike pools, as cell number allowed. Ficoll-Paque Plus gradient centrifugation was used to isolate PBMCs from whole blood, and the isolated PBMCs were then either used fresh or cryopreserved at -140C. Each culture condition was generally run in triplicate wells. The leukapheresis product for the unexposed donors was obtained through commercial purchase.

Library preparation employed PCR. DNA from cultured CD4+ T cells was subjected to TCR sequencing with the Oncomine TCR Beta short-read assay at the Johns Hopkins FTIC core. The QIAamp micro DNA kit was used to extract genomic DNA from the cultured CD4+ T cells. The Oncomine TCR Beta libraries from cultured CD4+ T cells were pooled using unique dual indexes and then sequenced on an Illumina iSeq 100. Per the authors' processing: Non-productive sequences were removed, and CDR3s not starting with C, not ending with F or W, or shorter than 7 amino acids were discarded. Antigen-specific clonotypes were identified using the MANAFEST web application through comparison of peptide-stimulated wells with reference and other culture wells. An FDR below 0.05, an odds ratio above 5, and a productive frequency above 0.1% in at least two of three replicate wells were required for clones to be considered positive. Cross-reactive clonotypes were defined as significantly expanded in both SARS-CoV-2 spike wells and at least one common cold coronavirus spike condition. CDR3 homology was assessed with Levenshtein distances (stringdist) and unrooted phylogenetic trees (ape) in R version 3.6.1. TCRdb redid the processing of the public reads, applying fastp at Q25 and MiXCR, and retained in-frame beta chains. Rows are unified per CDR3 protein, each entry keeping the most common DNA and genes. In this record, the V and J calls reflect TCRdb's handling and not the investigators' own analysis. The sample yields about 570 distinct CDR3 sequences; approximately 10% were counted once. Approximately 26% of the sample is in the top ten clones.

Rearrangement joined TRBV5-4 to TRBJ2-5; TRBD2 matches 13 bases in the middle. The sample consisted of CD4+ T cells from blood, cultured in vitro. The receptor comes from a human donor in good health. The DNA reads TGTGCCAGTGGACTAGCGGGGGCCCCGGGTGAGACCCAGTACTTC. The encoded protein is CASGLAGAPGETQYF.